This T cell receptor beta chain emerged from a study of identical twins. General study points: Out-of-frame alpha sequences shared by twins showed excess low generation probability.

A universal primer site was added by template switching, and unique molecular identifiers were carried by the cDNA. TCRdb reprocessed the 5' RACE reads with MiXCR, giving one entry per CDR3 protein. The sample carries about 200,000 distinct CDR3 sequences, 7.5% recorded once. The CDR3 is 14 amino acids. Germline loops: CDR1 KGHDR, CDR2 SFDVKD. V lost 7 bases, J lost 1 base, and 5 bases stayed unmatched. This clonotype was observed a handful of times. Its antigen is as yet unknown. This sample was shared with a second study, whose subject was yellow fever vaccine responses in identical twins.

The sequencing input was memory (CD45RO+) T cells sorted from blood. This clonotype originated in a woman aged 18-29 years in good health. V usage is TRBV24-1 and J usage is TRBJ2-7, with TRBD1 matching over 8 bases. CDR3 DNA: TGTGCCACCAGGATGGGACAGGCTTCCTACGAGCAGTACTTC. It encodes CATRMGQASYEQYF.